Below are 16 T cell receptor beta chains sequenced from a single sample in a study of cytomegalovirus exposure and HLA in healthy donors. PCR amplification relied on 60 Vbeta primers (plus 13 Jbeta primers). Measured with immunoSEQ multiplex PCR; TCRdb has only the in-frame clones, and not every one. Of 150,000 to 200,000 clones in the sample, approximately 82% were seen once. Sequencing was performed on PBMCs. These receptors were obtained from a woman in her thirties or forties in good health and CMV-seropositive.

The chain employs TRBV7-3 and TRBJ2-2; D unresolved. Germline assignment: CDR1 SGHTA and CDR2 FQGTGA. V lost 3 bases and J 0 bases, leaving 8 bases between the germline ends. The CDR3 is made up of 15 amino acids. The CDR3 DNA sequence: TGTGCCAGCAGCTTTAGTGCGGCGAACACCGGGGAGCTGTTTTTT. The encoded protein is CASSFSAANTGELFF.

CDR3 protein: CASSLNRAGVPGGTQYF. CDR3 DNA sequence: TGTGCCAGCAGCTTAAACCGGGCGGGAGTCCCGGGTGGGACCCAGTACTTC. The chain is built from TRBV11-2 and TRBJ2-5; 7 positions match TRBD2. In germline, CDR1 is SGHAT, CDR2 FQNNGV. Trimming removed 2 bases from V and 7 bases from J; junction bases left unmatched: 16. This CDR3 contains 17 residues.

Concerning this clone itself: Germline is not matched at one junction end, which may reflect a read error. The chain joins TRBV6-5 to TRBJ1-3, with no clear D. CDR1 and CDR2 from the germline V gene are MNHEY and SVGAGI. The CDR3 runs to 15 residues. The CDR3 DNA sequence: TGTGCCAGCAGGTACTCGGGGAGCTCTGGAAACACCATATATTTT. This translates into CASRYSGSSGNTIYF.

This clone has just one count. This sequence joins TRBV28 and TRBJ1-2; D unresolved. The CDR3 has 15 residues. Germline values: CDR1 MDHEN, CDR2 SYDVKM. The V end was cut by 4 bases, the J end by 6 bases, with 18 bases between. The CDR3 loop is CASSWLTAESNGYTF. DNA of the CDR3: TGTGCCAGCAGTTGGCTGACGGCGGAGTCCAATGGCTACACCTTC.

This sequence joins TRBV5-6 and TRBJ1-5, with D perhaps matching TRBD1 (5 bases). This CDR3 is built from 13 residues. The germline V and J ends were trimmed by 4 bases and 6 bases, with 11 bases remaining between them. CDR1 and CDR2 from the germline V gene are SGHDT and YYEEEE. CDR3 coding DNA: TGTGCCAGCAGCCGCGGGGGAGGTCAGCCCCAGCATTTT. It specifies CASSRGGGQPQHF. Variable domain in full (rest from reference TRBV5-6 and TRBJ1-5): DAGVTQSPTHLIKTRGQQVTLRCSPKSGHDTVSWYQQALGQGPQFIFQYYEEEERQRGNFPDRFSGHQFPNYSSELNVNALLLGDSALYLCASSRGGGQPQHFGDGTRLSIL.

The J gene is TRBJ2-7, the V gene TRBV6-5; 10 bases are a match to TRBD1. Trimming removed 10 bases from V and 2 bases from J; junction bases left unmatched: 5. This CDR3 comprises 13 residues. Germline V CDR1 and CDR2: MNHEY, SVGAGI. In nucleotides, the CDR3 is TGTGCCACTGGGGGACAGGGGACCTACGAGCAGTACTTC. Residues: CATGGQGTYEQYF.

The rearrangement links TRBV7-6 to TRBJ2-5, with unresolved D. The length of the CDR3 is 17 residues. V gave up 0 bases and J gave up 0 bases, with 14 bases separating them. CDR1 and CDR2 from the germline V gene are SGHVS and FNYEAQ. The chain's CDR3 is CASSLAFMAEDQETQYF. The CDR3 region has the DNA TGTGCCAGCAGCTTAGCGTTTATGGCAGAGGACCAAGAGACCCAGTACTTC.

The chain joins TRBV10-3 to TRBJ2-1; 10 bases match TRBD2. Unmatched junction bases numbered 13, after V lost 2 bases and J lost 12 bases. Looked up from germline, CDR1 is ENHRY and CDR2 is SYGVKD. The length of the CDR3 is 16 residues. The CDR3 nucleotides are TGTGCCATCAGTGAGAATCTGGCTAGCGGGAGCTTTGGGCAGTTCTTC. Translation: CAISENLASGSFGQFF.

This clone was seen more than once but under ten times. V usage is TRBV7-2 and J usage is TRBJ1-5, with a tentative D call TRBD1 (5 bases). Germline V lookup: CDR1 SGHTA, CDR2 FQGNSA. The length of the CDR3 is 14 residues. V was shortened by 0 bases and J by 6 bases, with 9 bases between the two germline ends. The DNA of the CDR3 is TGTGCCAGCAGCTTAGCAGGGGCCCCTCAGCCCCAGCATTTT. Encoded protein: CASSLAGAPQPQHF.

The J gene is TRBJ2-7, the V gene TRBV5-1, with D unclear. Trimming pared 1 base from V and 4 bases from J, leaving 6 bases between. The CDR3 totals 12 residues. Germline V lookup: CDR1 SGHRS, CDR2 YFSETQ. The CDR3 here is CASSLQRYEQYF. CDR3 bases: TGCGCCAGCAGCTTGCAGCGATACGAGCAGTACTTC.

The rearrangement joins TRBV4-3 to TRBJ2-5, with 13 bases matching TRBD2. V shed 0 bases, J shed 3 bases, and the junction held 4 bases outside the gene matches. CDR1 and CDR2 from the germline V gene are LGHNA and YSLEER. The CDR3 has 17 residues. The CDR3 sequence is CASSQDLGLAGKETQYF. Written as DNA, the CDR3 is TGCGCCAGCAGCCAAGATTTGGGACTAGCGGGAAAAGAGACCCAGTACTTC.

V gene TRBV6-1 combines with J gene TRBJ1-5; tentatively, D is TRBD1 (6 bases). Trimming took 6 bases from V and 1 from J, leaving 13 bases between them. The CDR3 is 15 residues long. Germline lookup yields CDR1 MNHNS and CDR2 SASEGT. This CDR3 is CASRIQGGSNQPQHF. CDR3 in DNA: TGTGCCAGCAGGATACAGGGCGGGAGCAATCAGCCCCAGCATTTT.

This chain joins TRBV7-2 and TRBJ2-5; D uncertain. The CDR3 totals 14 residues. Germline lookup yields CDR1 SGHTA and CDR2 FQGNSA. Deletions cut 0 bases from V and 2 bases from J, with 7 bases between. The CDR3 sequence is CASSLAGRQETQYF. The DNA for the CDR3 is TGTGCCAGCAGCTTAGCTGGCAGACAAGAGACCCAGTACTTC.

The J gene is TRBJ2-3, the V gene TRBV18; tentatively, D is TRBD1 (5 bases). The CDR3 length is 15 residues. Per germline, CDR1 KGHSH and CDR2 LQKENI. With 1 base removed from V and 1 base from J, the gap between germline ends came to 9 bases. Here the CDR3 reads CASSPQGRGTDTQYF. In nucleotides, the CDR3 is TGTGCCAGCTCACCACAGGGCAGGGGCACAGATACGCAGTATTTT.

This chain uses TRBV28 with TRBJ2-7; no firm D call. In germline, CDR1 is MDHEN, CDR2 SYDVKM. This CDR3 comprises 13 residues. Trimming took 5 bases from V and 2 from J, leaving 10 bases between them. The CDR3 nucleotides are TGTGCCAGCAGTCAGACACCTACCTACGAGCAGTACTTC. Protein product: CASSQTPTYEQYF.

This chain links TRBV20-1 with TRBJ2-1; D gene uncertain. Germline CDR1 and CDR2: DFQATT and SNEGSKA (reference sequence). With 4 bases removed from V and 6 bases from J, the gap between germline ends came to 7 bases. The CDR3 has 11 residues. CDR3 DNA sequence: TGCAGTGCTAATCGACTCAATGAGCAGTTCTTC. Translated: CSANRLNEQFF.